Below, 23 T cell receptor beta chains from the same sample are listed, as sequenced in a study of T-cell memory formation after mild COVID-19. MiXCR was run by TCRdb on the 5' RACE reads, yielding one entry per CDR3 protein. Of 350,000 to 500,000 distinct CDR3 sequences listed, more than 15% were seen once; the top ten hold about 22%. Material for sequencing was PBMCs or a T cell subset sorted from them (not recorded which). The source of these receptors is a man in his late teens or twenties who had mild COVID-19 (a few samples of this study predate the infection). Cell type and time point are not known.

CDR3 in amino acids: CASSFGVGGEQFF. CDR3 DNA sequence: TGTGCCAGCAGCTTTGGGGTAGGGGGTGAGCAGTTCTTC. The chain employs TRBV11-2 and TRBJ2-1, with D perhaps TRBD1 (6 bases). CDR1 is SGHAT and CDR2 is FQNNGV in the germline V gene. The CDR3 has 13 amino acids. Deletions cut 3 bases from V and 9 bases from J, with 12 bases between.

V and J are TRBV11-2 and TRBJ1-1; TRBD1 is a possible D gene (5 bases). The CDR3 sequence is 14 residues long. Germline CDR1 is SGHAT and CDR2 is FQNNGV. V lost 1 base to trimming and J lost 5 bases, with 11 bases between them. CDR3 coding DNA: TGTGCCAGCAGCTTAGCTCCTCGGGGGACTGAAGCTTTCTTT. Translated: CASSLAPRGTEAFF.

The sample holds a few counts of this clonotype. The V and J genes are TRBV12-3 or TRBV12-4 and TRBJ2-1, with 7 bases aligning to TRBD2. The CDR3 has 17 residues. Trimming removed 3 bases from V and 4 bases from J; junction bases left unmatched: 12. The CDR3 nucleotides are TGTGCCAGCAGTTTGGTTGTGGCGGCGGGGGAGTACAATGAGCAGTTCTTC. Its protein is CASSLVVAAGEYNEQFF.

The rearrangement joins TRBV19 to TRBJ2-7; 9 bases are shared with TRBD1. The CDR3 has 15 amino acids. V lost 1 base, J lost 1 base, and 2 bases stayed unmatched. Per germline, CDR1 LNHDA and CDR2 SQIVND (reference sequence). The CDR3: CASSIAGTGSYEQYF. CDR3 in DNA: TGTGCCAGTAGTATAGCTGGGACAGGGTCCTACGAGCAGTACTTC.

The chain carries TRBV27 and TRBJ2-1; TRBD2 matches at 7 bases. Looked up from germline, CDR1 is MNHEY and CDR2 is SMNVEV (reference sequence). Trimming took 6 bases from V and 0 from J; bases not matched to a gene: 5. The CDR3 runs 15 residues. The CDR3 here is CASRVGGSSYNEQFF. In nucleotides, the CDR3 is TGTGCCAGCAGAGTGGGGGGGAGCTCCTACAATGAGCAGTTCTTC.

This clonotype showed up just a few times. This CDR3 reads CASSTPGQGASGYTF. The DNA of the CDR3 is TGTGCCAGCAGCACCCCGGGACAGGGTGCTAGTGGCTACACCTTC. The chain joins TRBV11-2 to TRBJ1-2; TRBD1 agrees at 9 bases. V lost 5 bases and J lost 7; bases outside the gene matches: 11. The CDR3 sequence is 15 residues long. Germline V gene lookup returns CDR1 SGHAT and CDR2 FQNNGV.

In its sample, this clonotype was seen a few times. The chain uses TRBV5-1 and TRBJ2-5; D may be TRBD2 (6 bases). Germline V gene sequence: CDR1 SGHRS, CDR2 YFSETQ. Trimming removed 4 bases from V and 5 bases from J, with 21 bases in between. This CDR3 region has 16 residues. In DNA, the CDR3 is TGCGCCAGCAGCGGGGGGACGTCGTATACGGGGGAGACCCAGTACTTC. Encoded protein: CASSGGTSYTGETQYF.

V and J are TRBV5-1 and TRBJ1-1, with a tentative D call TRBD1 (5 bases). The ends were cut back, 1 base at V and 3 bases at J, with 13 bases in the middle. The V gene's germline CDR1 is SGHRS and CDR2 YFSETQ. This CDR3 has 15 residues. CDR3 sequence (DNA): TGCGCCAGCAGCTTGACAGGCAACAGTGACACTGAAGCTTTCTTT. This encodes CASSLTGNSDTEAFF.

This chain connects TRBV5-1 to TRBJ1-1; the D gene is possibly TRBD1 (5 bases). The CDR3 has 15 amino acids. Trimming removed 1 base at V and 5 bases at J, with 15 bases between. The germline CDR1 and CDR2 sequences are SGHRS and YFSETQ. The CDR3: CASSLPPGAGTEAFF. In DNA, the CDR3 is TGCGCCAGCAGCTTGCCCCCCGGGGCGGGGACTGAAGCTTTCTTT.

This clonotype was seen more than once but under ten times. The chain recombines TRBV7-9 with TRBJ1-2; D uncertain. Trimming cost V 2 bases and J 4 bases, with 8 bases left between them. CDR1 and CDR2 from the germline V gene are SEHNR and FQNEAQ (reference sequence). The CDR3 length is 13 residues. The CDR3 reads CASSLWQTYGYTF. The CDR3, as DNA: TGTGCCAGCAGCTTATGGCAGACCTATGGCTACACCTTC.

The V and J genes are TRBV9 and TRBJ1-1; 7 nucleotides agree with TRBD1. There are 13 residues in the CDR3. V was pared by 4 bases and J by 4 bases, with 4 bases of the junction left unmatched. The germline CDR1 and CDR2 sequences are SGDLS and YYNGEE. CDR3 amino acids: CASSFRTGTEAFF. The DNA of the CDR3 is TGTGCCAGCAGCTTCCGGACAGGCACTGAAGCTTTCTTT. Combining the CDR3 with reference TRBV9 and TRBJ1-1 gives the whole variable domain DSGVTQTPKHLITATGQRVTLRCSPRSGDLSVYWYQQSLDQGLQFLIQYYNGEERAKGNILERFSAQQFPDLHSELNLSSLELGDSALYFCASSFRTGTEAFFGQGTRLTVV.

CDR3 loop: CASSLSGTGYQPQHF. CDR3 bases: TGTGCCAGCAGCCTCTCCGGGACAGGGTATCAGCCCCAGCATTTT. The J gene is TRBJ1-5, the V gene TRBV12-3 or TRBV12-4, with 9 nucleotides matching TRBD1. V trimming: 6 bases; J trimming: 5 bases; junction bases outside the gene matches: 8. CDR3 length: 15 residues.

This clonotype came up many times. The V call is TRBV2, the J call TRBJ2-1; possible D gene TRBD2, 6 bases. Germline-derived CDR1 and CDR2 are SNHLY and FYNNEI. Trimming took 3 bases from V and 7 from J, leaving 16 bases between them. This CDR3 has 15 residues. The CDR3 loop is CASSDIAVELNEQFF. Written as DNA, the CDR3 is TGTGCCAGCAGTGACATAGCGGTCGAGTTGAATGAGCAGTTCTTC.

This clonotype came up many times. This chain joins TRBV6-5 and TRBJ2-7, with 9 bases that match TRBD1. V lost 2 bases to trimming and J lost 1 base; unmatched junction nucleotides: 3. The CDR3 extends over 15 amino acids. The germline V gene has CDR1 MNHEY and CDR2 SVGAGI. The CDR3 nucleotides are TGTGCCAGCAGTTACGGGGGGACAGGGTCCTACGAGCAGTACTTC. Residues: CASSYGGTGSYEQYF.

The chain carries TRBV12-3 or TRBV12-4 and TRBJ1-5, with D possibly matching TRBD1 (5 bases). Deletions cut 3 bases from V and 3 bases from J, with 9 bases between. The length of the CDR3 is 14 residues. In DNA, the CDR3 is TGTGCCAGCAGTTTTGACGGGACCAATCAGCCCCAGCATTTT. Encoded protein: CASSFDGTNQPQHF.

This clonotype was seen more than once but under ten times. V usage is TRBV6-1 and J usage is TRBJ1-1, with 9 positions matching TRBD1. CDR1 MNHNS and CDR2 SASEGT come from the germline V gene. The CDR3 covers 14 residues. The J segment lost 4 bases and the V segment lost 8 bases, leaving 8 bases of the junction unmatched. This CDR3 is CASGRDRVSTEAFF. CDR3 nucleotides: TGTGCCAGCGGAAGGGACAGGGTGAGCACTGAAGCTTTCTTT.

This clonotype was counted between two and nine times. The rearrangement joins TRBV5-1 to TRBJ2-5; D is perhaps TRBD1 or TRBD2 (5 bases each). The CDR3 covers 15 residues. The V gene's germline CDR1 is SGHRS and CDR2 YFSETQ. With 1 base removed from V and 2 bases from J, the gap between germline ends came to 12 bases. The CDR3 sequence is CASSLRSWGQETQYF. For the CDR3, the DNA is TGCGCCAGCAGCTTGCGCAGTTGGGGGCAAGAGACCCAGTACTTC. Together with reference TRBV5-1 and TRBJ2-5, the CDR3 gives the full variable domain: KAGVTQTPRYLIKTRGQQVTLSCSPISGHRSVSWYQQTPGQGLQFLFEYFSETQRNKGNFPGRFSGRQFSNSRSEMNVSTLELGDSALYLCASSLRSWGQETQYFGPGTRLLVL.

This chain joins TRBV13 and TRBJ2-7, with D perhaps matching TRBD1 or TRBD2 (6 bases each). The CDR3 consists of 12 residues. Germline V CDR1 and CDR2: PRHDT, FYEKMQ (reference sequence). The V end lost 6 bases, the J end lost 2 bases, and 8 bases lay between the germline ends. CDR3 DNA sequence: TGTGCCAGCAGAGGGGGGACCTACGAGCAGTACTTC. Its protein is CASRGGTYEQYF.

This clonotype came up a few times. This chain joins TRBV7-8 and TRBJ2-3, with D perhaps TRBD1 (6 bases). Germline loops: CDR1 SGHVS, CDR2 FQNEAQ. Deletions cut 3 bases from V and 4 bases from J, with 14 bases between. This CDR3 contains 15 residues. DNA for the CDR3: TGTGCCAGCAGCTTGACGACAGGACGGGCAGATACGCAGTATTTT. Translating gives CASSLTTGRADTQYF. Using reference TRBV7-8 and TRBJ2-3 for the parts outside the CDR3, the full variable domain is GAGVSQSPRYKVAKRGQDVALRCDPISGHVSLFWYQQALGQGPEFLTYFQNEAQLDKSGLPSDRFFAERPEGSVSTLKIQRTQQEDSAVYLCASSLTTGRADTQYFGPGTRLTVL.

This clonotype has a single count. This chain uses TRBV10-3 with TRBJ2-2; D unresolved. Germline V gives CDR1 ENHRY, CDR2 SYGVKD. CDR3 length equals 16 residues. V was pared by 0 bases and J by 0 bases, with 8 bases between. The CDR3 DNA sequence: TGTGCCATCAGTGAGTCGAAAGCGCCGAACACCGGGGAGCTGTTTTTT. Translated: CAISESKAPNTGELFF.

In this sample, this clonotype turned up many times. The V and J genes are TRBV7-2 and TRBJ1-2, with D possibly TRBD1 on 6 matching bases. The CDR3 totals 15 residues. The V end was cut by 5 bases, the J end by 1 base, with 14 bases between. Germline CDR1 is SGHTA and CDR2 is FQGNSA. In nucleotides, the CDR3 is TGTGCCAGCAGCCCCGGACAGACCGTTAACTATGGCTACACCTTC. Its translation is CASSPGQTVNYGYTF.

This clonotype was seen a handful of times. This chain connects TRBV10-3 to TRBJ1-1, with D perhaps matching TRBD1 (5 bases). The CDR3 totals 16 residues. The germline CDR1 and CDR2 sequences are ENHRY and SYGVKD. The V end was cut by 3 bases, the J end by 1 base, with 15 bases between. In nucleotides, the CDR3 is TGTGCCATCAGTGACCGGGGGAAGAAAAGGAACACTGAAGCTTTCTTT. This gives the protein CAISDRGKKRNTEAFF.

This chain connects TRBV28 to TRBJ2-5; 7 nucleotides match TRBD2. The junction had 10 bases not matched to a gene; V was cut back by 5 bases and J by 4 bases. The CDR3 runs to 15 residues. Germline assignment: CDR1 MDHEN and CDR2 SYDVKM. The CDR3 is CASSLESGAGETQYF. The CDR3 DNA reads TGTGCCAGCAGTCTCGAAAGCGGGGCAGGAGAGACCCAGTACTTC.